This entry concerns a single TCR beta chain. Its antigen remains unidentified. These data belong to a study of T-cell memory formation after mild COVID-19. cDNA libraries for TCR alpha and TCR beta, carrying sample barcodes and UMIs, came from 5'RACE with constant-segment primers. TCRdb re-derived calls from the 5' RACE reads in MiXCR, one entry per CDR3 protein. The table records hundreds of thousands of distinct CDR3 sequences, 20% to 25% of them present only once. The CDR3 is 15 residues long. Trimming pared 1 base from V and 2 bases from J, leaving 9 bases between. Germline V lookup: CDR1 SGHTA, CDR2 FQGNSA. Study outcomes and limitations: While clones contracting from day 15 to 85 were balanced between CD4 and CD8, later expanders leaned CD4+.

The TCR originated in an adult woman who had mild COVID-19 (a few samples of this study predate the infection). Cell type and time point are not known. The sequencing sample was made of PBMCs or a T cell subset sorted from them (not recorded which). This chain connects TRBV7-2 to TRBJ1-5, with a tentative D call TRBD1 (6 bases). The CDR3 nucleotides are TGTGCCAGCAGCTTAGTTGCAGGGGGCAATCAGCCCCAGCATTTT. The encoded protein is CASSLVAGGNQPQHF.